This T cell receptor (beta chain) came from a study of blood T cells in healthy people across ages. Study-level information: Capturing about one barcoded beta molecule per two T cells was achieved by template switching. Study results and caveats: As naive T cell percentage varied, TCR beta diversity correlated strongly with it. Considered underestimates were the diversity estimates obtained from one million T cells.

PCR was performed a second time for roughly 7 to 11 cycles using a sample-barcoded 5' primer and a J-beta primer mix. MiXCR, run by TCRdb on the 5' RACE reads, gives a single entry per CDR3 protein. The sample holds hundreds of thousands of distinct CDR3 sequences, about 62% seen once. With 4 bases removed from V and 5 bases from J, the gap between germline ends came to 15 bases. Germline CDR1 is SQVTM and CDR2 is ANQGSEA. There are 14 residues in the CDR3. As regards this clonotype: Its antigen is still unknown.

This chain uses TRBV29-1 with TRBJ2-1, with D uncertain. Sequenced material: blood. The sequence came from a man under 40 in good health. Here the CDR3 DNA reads TGCAGCGTTGGTACGGGTTTTTTTGACAATGAGCAGTTCTTC. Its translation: CSVGTGFFDNEQFF.